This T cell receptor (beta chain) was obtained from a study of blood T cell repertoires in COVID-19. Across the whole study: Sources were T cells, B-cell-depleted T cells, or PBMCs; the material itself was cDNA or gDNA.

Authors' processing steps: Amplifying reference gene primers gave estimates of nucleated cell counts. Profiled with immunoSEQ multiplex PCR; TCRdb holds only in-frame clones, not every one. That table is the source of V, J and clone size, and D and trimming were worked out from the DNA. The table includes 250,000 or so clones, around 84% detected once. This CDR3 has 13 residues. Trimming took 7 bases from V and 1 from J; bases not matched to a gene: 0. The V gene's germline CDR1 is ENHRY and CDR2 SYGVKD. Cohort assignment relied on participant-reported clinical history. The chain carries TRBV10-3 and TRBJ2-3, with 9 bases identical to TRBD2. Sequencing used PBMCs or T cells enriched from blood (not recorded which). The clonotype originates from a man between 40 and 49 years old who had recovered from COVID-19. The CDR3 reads CAITSGGTDTQYF. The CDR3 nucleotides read TGTGCCATCACTAGCGGGGGCACAGATACGCAGTATTTT.